This entry concerns a single T cell receptor beta chain. All recovered Cohort 3 donors got two negative PCRs, got clearance, or saw symptom resolution. The sample is drawn from a study of blood T cell repertoires in COVID-19. Original processing notes: Reference gene primer amplification in the assay estimated nucleated cell counts. Generated by immunoSEQ multiplex PCR, the TCRdb table keeps only in-frame clones and is missing some. V, J and clone size were drawn from that table, and D and trimming were deduced from the DNA. The sample shows approximately 390,000 clones, about 86% of them seen only once. From germline, CDR1 is SGHKS and CDR2 YYEKEE (reference sequence). Trimming took off 4 bases at V and 5 bases at J, with 13 bases between the two ends. CDR3 length: 14 amino acids.

This TCR derives from a woman aged 50 to 60 who had recovered from COVID-19. The rearrangement uses TRBV5-5 and TRBJ1-5; perhaps TRBD1 as D (6 bases). The sample was PBMCs or T cells enriched from blood (not recorded which). The DNA of the CDR3 is TGTGCCAGCAGCCAAGGACAGCCCTATCAGCCCCAGCATTTT. Translation: CASSQGQPYQPQHF.